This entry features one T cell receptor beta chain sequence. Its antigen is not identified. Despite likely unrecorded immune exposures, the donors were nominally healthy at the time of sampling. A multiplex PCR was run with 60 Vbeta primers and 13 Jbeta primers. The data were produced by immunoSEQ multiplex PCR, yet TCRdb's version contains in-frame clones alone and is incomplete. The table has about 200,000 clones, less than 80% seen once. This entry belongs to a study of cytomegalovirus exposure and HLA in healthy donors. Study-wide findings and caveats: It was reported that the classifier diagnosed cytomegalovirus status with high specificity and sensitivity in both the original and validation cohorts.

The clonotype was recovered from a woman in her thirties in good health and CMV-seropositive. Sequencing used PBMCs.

CDR3 in amino acids: CASGGQGGIRYTF. CDR3 coding DNA: TGTGCCAGTGGGGGGCAGGGGGGTATAAGGTACACCTTC. This chain uses TRBV6-1 with TRBJ1-2; 7 nucleotides agree with TRBD1. V shed 9 bases and J 11 bases; nucleotides not matched to a gene: 15. Germline values: CDR1 MNHNS, CDR2 SASEGT. The CDR3 runs 13 residues.